This entry lists 25 T cell receptor beta chains sequenced from one sample in a study of blood T cell repertoires in COVID-19. The table came from immunoSEQ multiplex PCR; TCRdb's copy has only in-frame clones and leaves some out. The table lists approximately 100,000 clones, roughly 79% of them singletons. What was sequenced was peripheral blood. The receptors originated from a human donor in a cohort sampled during active COVID-19.

This clone showed up just once. This chain joins TRBV2 and TRBJ1-1; D uncertain. The CDR3 length is 15 residues. CDR1 is SNHLY and CDR2 is FYNNEI in the germline V gene. V was clipped by 8 bases and J by 1 base, with 17 bases between them. The CDR3, as DNA: TGTGCCAGCTCCCAATACGCCGCCGGGAACACTGAAGCTTTCTTT. Its protein is CASSQYAAGNTEAFF.

This clone was observed once. The CDR3 sequence is CASSRKADQPQHF. The CDR3 region has the DNA TGTGCCAGCAGCCGGAAGGCGGATCAGCCCCAGCATTTT. The chain is built from TRBV28 and TRBJ1-5; D gene uncertain. This CDR3 has 13 amino acids. Trimming removed 6 bases at V and 5 bases at J, with 11 bases between. From germline, CDR1 is MDHEN and CDR2 SYDVKM.

This rearrangement joins TRBV30 to TRBJ2-3, with TRBD2 identical over 7 bases. This CDR3 spans 15 amino acids. Germline V gene data show CDR1 as GTSNPN and CDR2 as SVGIG (reference sequence). The ends lost 5 bases at V and 4 bases at J; junction bases unmatched: 12. In nucleotides, the CDR3 is TGTGCCTGGGGTGGCGGGGCGGGGGTTTCAGATACGCAGTATTTT. Translating it yields CAWGGGAGVSDTQYF.

The chain couples TRBV30 to TRBJ2-7; a possible D gene is TRBD2 (6 bases). CDR3 size: 12 residues. Germline V CDR1 and CDR2: GTSNPN, SVGIG (reference sequence). The V and J ends lost 3 bases and 6 bases respectively, with 12 bases between them. The DNA for the CDR3 is TGTGCCTGGAGAGATCCCGGGGGCGAGCAGTACTTC. Protein sequence: CAWRDPGGEQYF. Based on the CDR3 plus reference TRBV30 and TRBJ2-7, the full variable domain is SQTIHQWPATLVQPVGSPLSLECTVEGTSNPNLYWYRQAAGRGLQLLFYSVGIGQISSEVPQNLSASRPQDRQFILSSKKLLLSDSGFYLCAWRDPGGEQYFGPGTRLTVT.

This sequence joins TRBV18 and TRBJ1-4, with TRBD1 matching 9 bases. The CDR3 length is 16 residues. The junction had 10 bases not matched to a gene; V was cut back by 6 bases and J by 5 bases. The germline V gene has CDR1 KGHSH and CDR2 LQKENI. The chain's CDR3 is CASSQQGALSNEKLFF. The CDR3 bases are TGTGCCAGCTCGCAACAGGGGGCGCTTTCAAATGAAAAACTGTTTTTT. Variable domain in full (rest from reference TRBV18 and TRBJ1-4): NAGVMQNPRHLVRRRGQEARLRCSPMKGHSHVYWYRQLPEEGLKFMVYLQKENIIDESGMPKERFSAEFPKEGPSILRIQQVVRGDSAAYFCASSQQGALSNEKLFFGSGTQLSVL.

The V and J genes are TRBV12-3 or TRBV12-4 and TRBJ1-1, with D possibly matching TRBD1 (6 bases). Trimming took off 2 bases at V and 3 bases at J, with 7 bases between the two ends. There are 13 residues in the CDR3. The CDR3 DNA reads TGTGCCAGCAGTTTACAGGGGCACACTGAAGCTTTCTTT. Translation gives CASSLQGHTEAFF.

V gene TRBV25-1 combines with J gene TRBJ1-4, with TRBD1 as a possible D gene (5 bases). Germline V gene data show CDR1 as MGHDK and CDR2 as SYGVNS. The CDR3 has 12 residues. Deletions cut 4 bases from V and 13 bases from J, with 13 bases between. CDR3 protein: CASSVYGGRLFF. CDR3 sequence (DNA): TGTGCCAGCAGTGTCTACGGGGGAAGACTGTTTTTT. The full variable domain, completed using reference TRBV25-1 and TRBJ1-4, is EADIYQTPRYLVIGTGKKITLECSQTMGHDKMYWYQQDPGMELHLIHYSYGVNSTEKGDLSSESTVSRIRTEHFPLTLESARPSHTSQYLCASSVYGGRLFFGSGTQLSVL.

V usage is TRBV7-2 and J usage is TRBJ1-1; D perhaps matches TRBD1 (5 bases). This CDR3 contains 13 residues. V was clipped by 3 bases and J by 11 bases, with 16 bases between them. The germline CDR1 and CDR2 sequences are SGHTA and FQGNSA. This chain's CDR3 is CASSLFRVDVAFF. The CDR3 region has the DNA TGTGCCAGCAGCTTGTTCAGGGTGGACGTCGCTTTCTTT.

The rearrangement links TRBV30 to TRBJ1-6, with a possible D match to TRBD1 (6 bases). The CDR3 is made up of 14 amino acids. Germline CDR1 reads GTSNPN; CDR2 reads SVGIG (reference sequence). Trimming left V 3 bases short and J 3 bases short, with 9 bases between. This CDR3 is CAWRLQGYNSPLHF. The CDR3 bases are TGTGCCTGGAGACTACAGGGCTATAATTCACCCCTCCACTTT.

V usage is TRBV9 and J usage is TRBJ2-1; 12 nucleotides align to TRBD2. The V and J ends lost 1 base and 8 bases, in that order; junction bases with no gene match: 7. The CDR3 extends over 16 amino acids. The V gene's germline CDR1 is SGDLS and CDR2 YYNGEE. CDR3 loop: CASSVSTSGGNYEQFF. The CDR3 DNA reads TGTGCCAGCAGCGTAAGCACTAGCGGGGGGAATTATGAGCAGTTCTTC.

This chain uses TRBV7-2 with TRBJ1-2; tentatively, D is TRBD1 (5 bases). Trimming removed 2 bases at V and 3 bases at J, with 16 bases between. Germline assignment: CDR1 SGHTA and CDR2 FQGNSA. This CDR3 contains 16 residues. CDR3 sequence: CASSLMIVPGDYGYTF. CDR3 nucleotide sequence: TGTGCCAGCAGCTTAATGATAGTCCCGGGGGACTATGGCTACACCTTC.

This clone was counted once. This chain uses TRBV15 with TRBJ2-3; D perhaps matches TRBD2 (5 bases). The CDR3 loop spans 16 amino acids. V was clipped by 5 bases and J by 4 bases, with 19 bases between them. Germline-derived CDR1 and CDR2 are LNHNV and YYDKDF (reference sequence). Here the CDR3 reads CATSRPGPTAADTQYF. The CDR3 DNA is TGTGCCACCAGCCGTCCGGGCCCTACAGCGGCAGATACGCAGTATTTT.

The rearrangement links TRBV19 to TRBJ2-7; possibly TRBD2 for D (5 bases). Germline V gene sequence: CDR1 LNHDA, CDR2 SQIVND (reference sequence). Between the trimmed V and J ends, which lost 5 bases and 0 bases, there was a span of 17 bases. The CDR3 has 16 residues. The CDR3 spells CASSPVMGAASYEQYF. In DNA, the CDR3 is TGTGCCAGTAGTCCGGTGATGGGAGCCGCCTCCTACGAGCAGTACTTC.

This clone has only one observation. The rearrangement uses TRBV28 and TRBJ2-3, with no clear D. Trimming removed 5 bases from V and 0 bases from J, with 6 bases in between. CDR3 length: 13 amino acids. The germline gives CDR1 MDHEN, CDR2 SYDVKM. In DNA form, the CDR3 reads TGTGCCAGCAGTCCCCTCAGCACAGATACGCAGTATTTT. This codes for CASSPLSTDTQYF.

The J gene is TRBJ1-5, the V gene TRBV19, with D unclear. Trimming shortened V by 4 bases and J by 0 bases, and 10 bases separated the two germline ends. Germline CDR1 is LNHDA and CDR2 is SQIVND (reference sequence). The CDR3 is 15 residues long. The CDR3 loop is CASSTQDTSNQPQHF. As DNA, the CDR3 is TGTGCCAGTAGTACACAAGACACTAGCAATCAGCCCCAGCATTTT.

The sample holds one count of this clone. The rearrangement uses TRBV6-4 and TRBJ1-5; 7 nucleotides agree with TRBD1. Losses at the gene ends were 0 bases for V and 2 bases for J; bases not matched to a gene: 16. The germline CDR1 and CDR2 sequences are MRHNA and SNTAGT. The length of the CDR3 is 20 residues. CDR3 loop: CASSDSRRDREMRGNQPQHF. Written as DNA, the CDR3 is TGTGCCAGCAGTGACTCGAGGAGAGACAGGGAGATGAGGGGCAATCAGCCCCAGCATTTT.

Worth noting for this clone: Other DNA sequences of this sample code for an identical CDR3. This CDR3 reads CASSFEDYGYTF. Written as DNA, the CDR3 is TGTGCCAGCAGCTTCGAGGACTATGGCTACACCTTC. V is TRBV7-9 and J is TRBJ1-2; D remains unclear. Trimming took 3 bases from V and 3 from J, leaving 5 bases between them. Germline V gene data show CDR1 as SEHNR and CDR2 as FQNEAQ (reference sequence). The CDR3 runs 12 residues.

This chain connects TRBV12-3 or TRBV12-4 to TRBJ2-7; TRBD1 matches at 8 bases. This CDR3 is 13 amino acids long. The V segment lost 6 bases and the J segment 9 bases; nucleotides outside the gene matches: 10. CDR3 in DNA: TGTGCCAGCAGCTTTAAGGCAGGGGGCGTGCAGTACTTC. As protein: CASSFKAGGVQYF.

The V call is TRBV29-1, the J call TRBJ2-1; maybe TRBD2 (5 bases). Trimming took 7 bases from V and 4 from J, leaving 8 bases between them. The CDR3 runs to 11 residues. Germline lookup yields CDR1 SQVTM and CDR2 ANQGSEA. The CDR3 DNA reads TGCAGCGCCGGGGATTACAATGAGCAGTTCTTC. This encodes CSAGDYNEQFF.

The chain is built from TRBV7-6 and TRBJ2-2, with D possibly being TRBD2 (5 bases). Trimming stripped 5 bases from V and 6 bases from J, with 19 bases between. CDR1 SGHVS and CDR2 FNYEAQ come from the germline V gene. This CDR3 is 16 amino acids long. The CDR3 DNA reads as TGTGCCAGCAGCCCCGAGGGTGTGTGGGGTTCCGGGGAGCTGTTTTTT. It yields the protein CASSPEGVWGSGELFF.

On this clone: Mismatch with germline at one junction end may stem from a read error. The chain uses TRBV3-1 (or the pseudogene TRBV3-2) and TRBJ2-4; D possibly corresponds to TRBD2 (6 bases). CDR3 length: 15 amino acids. Germline lookup yields CDR1 LGHDT and CDR2 YNNKEL (reference sequence). CDR3 sequence (DNA): TGTGCCAGCAGCCAAGATAAGGGCGGGGCGACTCGACATTGGTTC. Translated, it gives CASSQDKGGATRHWF.

This clone was seen only once. The chain has TRBV14 and TRBJ2-2; D possibly corresponds to TRBD2 (7 bases). This CDR3 has 17 residues. The germline CDR1 and CDR2 sequences are SGHDN and FVKESK. V was shortened by 0 bases and J by 6 bases, with 17 bases between the two germline ends. The CDR3: CASSQDLLRGTSGELFF. CDR3 bases: TGTGCCAGCAGCCAAGATCTATTGCGGGGGACATCCGGGGAGCTGTTTTTT.

CDR3 region: CASSIFAGPSYEQYF. CDR3 coding DNA: TGTGCCAGTAGTATCTTTGCAGGTCCCTCCTACGAGCAGTACTTC. The chain employs TRBV19 and TRBJ2-7; D gene ambiguous. This CDR3 is 15 amino acids long. The germline V and J ends were trimmed by 3 bases and 0 bases, with 12 bases remaining between them. In germline, CDR1 is LNHDA, CDR2 SQIVND (reference sequence).

This CDR3 is CASSPRVADTQYF. DNA for the CDR3: TGTGCCAGTAGTCCCCGAGTGGCAGATACGCAGTATTTT. V gene TRBV19 combines with J gene TRBJ2-3; D is unclear. CDR1 LNHDA and CDR2 SQIVND come from the germline V gene (reference sequence). There are 13 residues in the CDR3. V was shortened by 5 bases and J by 4 bases, with 10 bases between the two germline ends.

J is TRBJ1-1 and V is TRBV5-1; D might be TRBD1 (5 bases). The V end was cut by 6 bases, the J end by 5 bases, with 20 bases between. CDR3 length: 15 amino acids. The germline CDR1 and CDR2 sequences are SGHRS and YFSETQ. The CDR3 is CASTLGGGDGTEAFF. The CDR3 nucleotides read TGCGCCAGCACCCTTGGTGGAGGGGATGGTACTGAAGCTTTCTTT.